Listed here is a single TCR beta chain. Its antigen is as yet unknown. The protocol was immunoSEQ multiplex PCR, while the TCRdb copy is restricted to in-frame clones and leaves out a portion. The table shows hundreds of thousands of clones, with approximately 86% occurring only once. This specimen comes from a study of Ad26.COV2.S vaccination and SARS-CoV-2 variants. Study-wide points: It was found that vaccine and placebo recipients had similar non-spike TCR breadth. Breadth and depth estimates from TCRs may understate total T cell responses.

This sample's treatment: 19 received Ad26.COV2.S at low or high dose, single or two shots; about 5 received placebo; per-sample allocation not given. All samples were drawn on day 63, counting from the first vaccine or placebo injection. Ad26 vector vaccine expressed Wuhan-strain SARS-CoV-2 spike. This CDR3 has 11 residues. Germline loops: CDR1 MNHEY, CDR2 SVGAGI. The V and J ends lost 0 bases and 13 bases respectively, with 4 bases between them. Sequenced material: peripheral blood, taken in a trial of Ad26.COV2.S vaccine versus placebo. The chain couples TRBV6-5 to TRBJ1-6; D not certain. This TCR was sampled from a person aged 18 to 65 who received the Ad26.COV2.S COVID-19 vaccine or a placebo. CDR3 coding DNA: TGTGCCAGCAGTTACTCGGGTCCCCTCCACTTT. Translated, it gives CASSYSGPLHF.